This T cell receptor (beta chain) was recorded in a study of control samples from healthy donors and cancer patients. Germline-derived CDR1 and CDR2 are SGHTA and FQGNSA. This CDR3 region has 17 residues. V trimming: 2 bases; J trimming: 4 bases; junction bases outside the gene matches: 6. Using immunoSEQ multiplex PCR, the repertoire was profiled, and TCRdb retains in-frame clones only, with some absent. The sample contains some 130,000 clones, about nine tenths of which appear only once. This clonotype was sampled from a man aged 35-49 years in good health. The sequenced material came from blood. The gene calls are TRBV7-2 and TRBJ2-2, with 11 bases aligning to TRBD2. The CDR3 here is CASSLIAGGPGTGELFF. The CDR3 coding sequence is TGTGCCAGCAGCTTAATAGCGGGGGGGCCCGGCACCGGGGAGCTGTTTTTT.